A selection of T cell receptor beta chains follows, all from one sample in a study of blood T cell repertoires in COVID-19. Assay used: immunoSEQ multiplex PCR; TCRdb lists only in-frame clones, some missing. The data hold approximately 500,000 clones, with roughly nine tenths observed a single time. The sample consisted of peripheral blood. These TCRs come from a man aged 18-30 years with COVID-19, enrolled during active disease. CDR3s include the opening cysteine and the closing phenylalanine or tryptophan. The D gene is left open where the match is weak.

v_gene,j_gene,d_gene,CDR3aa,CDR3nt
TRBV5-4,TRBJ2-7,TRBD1,CASSLVGQGRSYEQYF,TGTGCCAGCAGCTTGGTGGGACAGGGTCGATCCTACGAGCAGTACTTC
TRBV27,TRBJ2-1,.,CASSLSGAPGEQFF,TGTGCCAGCAGTTTATCCGGAGCCCCCGGTGAGCAGTTCTTC
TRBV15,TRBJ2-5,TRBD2,CATSGWEGKETQYF,TGTGCCACCAGCGGTTGGGAGGGGAAAGAGACCCAGTACTTC
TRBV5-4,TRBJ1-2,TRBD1,CASSSRTTGGTGGYTF,TGTGCCAGCAGCTCACGGACCACAGGGGGCACGGGTGGCTACACCTTC
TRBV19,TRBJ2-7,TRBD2,CASSTTSGGTTYEQYF,TGTGCCAGTAGTACAACTAGCGGGGGGACTACCTACGAGCAGTACTTC
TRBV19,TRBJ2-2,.,CASSSHRAGELFF,TGTGCCAGTAGTTCCCACAGGGCCGGGGAGCTGTTTTTT
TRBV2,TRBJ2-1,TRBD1,CASVKKGTGGDEQFF,TGTGCCAGCGTAAAAAAGGGGACAGGGGGCGACGAGCAGTTCTTC
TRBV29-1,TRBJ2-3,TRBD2,CSGQTSGRPDTQYF,TGCAGCGGTCAGACTAGCGGGAGACCAGATACGCAGTATTTT
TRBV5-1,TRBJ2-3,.,CASSPMGGEVDTQYF,TGCGCCAGCAGCCCCATGGGGGGAGAGGTAGATACGCAGTATTTT
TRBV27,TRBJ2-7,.,CASSLSFGYEQYF,TGTGCCAGCAGTTTATCATTCGGGTACGAGCAGTACTTC
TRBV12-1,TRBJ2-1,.,CASSYEAEGNEQFF,TGTGCCAGCAGCTACGAGGCAGAGGGCAATGAGCAGTTCTTC
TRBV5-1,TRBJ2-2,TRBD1,CASSLSGQGNSGELFF,TGCGCCAGCAGCTTATCGGGACAGGGCAACTCCGGGGAGCTGTTTTTT
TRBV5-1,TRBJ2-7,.,CASSVQGAYEQYF,TGCGCCAGCAGCGTTCAGGGCGCCTACGAGCAGTACTTC
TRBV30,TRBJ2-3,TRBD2,CAWTRWTSGSTRHTDTQYF,TGTGCCTGGACTAGATGGACTAGCGGGAGCACGAGACACACAGATACGCAGTATTTT
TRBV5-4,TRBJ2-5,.,CASTQSTGIQETQYF,TGTGCCAGCACCCAATCAACAGGGATCCAAGAGACCCAGTACTTC
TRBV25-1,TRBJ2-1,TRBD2,CASSEPRLAANEQFF,TGTGCCAGCAGTGAGCCTCGACTAGCAGCAAATGAGCAGTTCTTC